A selection of T cell receptor beta chains follows, all from one sample in a study of neurological immune-mediated disorders. TCRdb itself ran the 5' RACE reads through MiXCR, one entry per CDR3 protein. The data hold some 47,000 distinct CDR3 sequences, with roughly 21% observed a single time. The material sequenced was PBMCs. The receptor set was obtained from a man between 60 and 75 years old with HTLV-1-associated myelopathy (HAM/TSP). Both conserved end residues are part of each CDR3. A D gene is named only where the DNA matches it firmly. A clone size is listed for some rows: how often the clone was seen (once, few, many), or a class if it is expanded.

J,size,V,D,DNA,CDR3
TRBJ2-5,medium-sized,TRBV9,NA,TGTGCCAGCAGCGCCCAAAACCGGCAAGGGACCCAGTACTTC,CASSAQNRQGTQYF
TRBJ2-7,many,TRBV4-1,NA,TGCGCCAGCAGACAGGGCCTGACAGGCCTCTACGAGCAGTACTTC,CASRQGLTGLYEQYF
TRBJ2-7,many,TRBV5-8,TRBD2,TGTGCCAGCAGCTTGGCGGGCGGGAGGGCCAAGGAGCAGTACTTC,CASSLAGGRAKEQYF
TRBJ1-3,many,TRBV5-1,NA,TGCGCCAGCAGCTTGATCGGGCAGGGCTCAAACACCATATATTTT,CASSLIGQGSNTIYF
TRBJ2-1,NA,TRBV5-6,TRBD2,TGTGCCAACAGCTTGGTTGGGACTAGCGGGATCCATGAGCAGTTCTTC,CANSLVGTSGIHEQFF
TRBJ2-3,many,TRBV5-1,NA,TGCGCCAGCAGGGAGGGGACAACAGATACGCAGTATTTT,CASREGTTDTQYF
TRBJ2-2,NA,TRBV28,NA,TGTGCCAGCATTGTTACAAGAGACACCGGGGAGCTGTTTTTT,CASIVTRDTGELFF
TRBJ1-6,many,TRBV4-1,NA,TGCGCCAGCAGCCAAGATATCGGGTCACCCCTCCACTTT,CASSQDIGSPLHF
TRBJ2-6,many,TRBV7-2,NA,TGTGCCAGCAGCCCCTGGACCTCTTCTGGGGCCAACGTCCTGACTTTC,CASSPWTSSGANVLTF
TRBJ2-2,many,TRBV5-1,TRBD2,TGCGCCAGCAGCGTAGCCGGGACTACGAACACCGGGGAGCTGTTTTTT,CASSVAGTTNTGELFF
TRBJ2-7,few,TRBV5-1,NA,TGCGCCAGCAGCCGCCGGGGAGGCTCCTACGAGCAGTACTTC,CASSRRGGSYEQYF
TRBJ1-5,NA,TRBV10-1,NA,TGCGCCAGCAGTGAGTCGAGGGGTCAGCCCCAGCATTTT,CASSESRGQPQHF
TRBJ2-3,NA,TRBV2,TRBD2,TGTGCCAGCAGTGGCGGGAGGAAGACAGATACGCAGTATTTT,CASSGGRKTDTQYF
TRBJ1-2,NA,TRBV18,NA,TGTGCCAGCTCACTCCGGGAATGGGGCTACACCTTC,CASSLREWGYTF
TRBJ2-5,NA,TRBV2,TRBD2,TGTGCCAGCAGTGAGGGTACTAGCGGAGAGACCCAGTACTTC,CASSEGTSGETQYF
TRBJ2-3,NA,TRBV28,TRBD2,TGTGCCAGCAGTGGGGGGGTGACAGATACGCAGTATTTT,CASSGGVTDTQYF
TRBJ2-7,many,TRBV7-8,TRBD2,TGTGCCAGCAGCCCGCAGGCCCGGGGGGTATCTGCGCAGTACTTC,CASSPQARGVSAQYF
TRBJ1-5,NA,TRBV4-1,TRBD1,TGCGCCAGCAGCCAAGTTGAAGGGGGCGGTCAGCCCCAGCATTTT,CASSQVEGGGQPQHF
TRBJ1-1,many,TRBV29-1,NA,TGCAGCGTCGACATCTACGCTGAAGCTTTCTTT,CSVDIYAEAFF
TRBJ1-1,many,TRBV6-6,TRBD1,TGTGCCAGCAGTTACTCCGGAATACAGGGGGCGAACACTGAAGCTTTCTTT,CASSYSGIQGANTEAFF
TRBJ2-7,many,TRBV20-1,NA,TGCAGTGCGGCCGGACTGTCCTACGAGCAGTACTTC,CSAAGLSYEQYF
TRBJ2-3,many,TRBV18,NA,TGTGCCAGCTCACCGCCACGGGATGGGTTTACGCAGTATTTT,CASSPPRDGFTQYF
TRBJ2-1,medium-sized,TRBV10-3,TRBD1,TGTGCCATCAGTGACCTGGTGGGACAGGACAATGAGCAGTTCTTC,CAISDLVGQDNEQFF
TRBJ2-7,NA,TRBV5-5,NA,TGTGCCAACAGCTCGACGGGGCAGGGCTACGAGCAGTACTTC,CANSSTGQGYEQYF
TRBJ1-4,many,TRBV6-1,NA,TGTGCCAGCAGGGACCACACTAATGAAAAACTGTTTTTT,CASRDHTNEKLFF
TRBJ2-4,many,TRBV7-9,TRBD2,TGTGCCAGCAGCGGAGCGGGGCTACAAAACATTCAGTACTTC,CASSGAGLQNIQYF
TRBJ2-1,many,TRBV9,NA,TGTGCCAGCAGCGTAGCTGGGGATGCCCACAATGAGCAGTTCTTC,CASSVAGDAHNEQFF
TRBJ1-1,many,TRBV4-1,TRBD1,TGCGCCAGCAGCCAAGCACAGGGGGATACTGAAGCTTTCTTT,CASSQAQGDTEAFF